These T cell receptor beta chains were read from a single sample in a study of cytomegalovirus exposure and HLA in healthy donors. Here immunoSEQ multiplex PCR was the method, and the copy in TCRdb shows in-frame clones only, minus some. The data contain some 170,000 clones, 82% of them singletons. Sequencing was performed on PBMCs. These receptors originate from a girl under 18 in good health and CMV-seropositive. The CDR3 runs from the conserved cysteine through the conserved F or W. The D gene is left open where the match is weak. Clone size appears in some rows only: once, few, many, or a class for an expanded clone.

V gene: TRBV30
J gene: TRBJ2-7
clone size: few
D gene: TRBD2
CDR3 DNA: TGTGCCTGGAGGACTAGCGTTTTGTACGAGCAGTACTTC
CDR3 protein: CAWRTSVLYEQYF

V gene: TRBV27
J gene: TRBJ1-2
clone size: few
D gene: .
CDR3 DNA: TGTGCCAGCAGTTTATCGGCAGGACTGGGGGGTGGCTACACCTTC
CDR3 protein: CASSLSAGLGGGYTF

V gene: TRBV29-1
J gene: TRBJ1-2
clone size: .
D gene: .
CDR3 DNA: TGCAGCGTTGAGGTCAGGGCTAACTATGGCTACACCTTC
CDR3 protein: CSVEVRANYGYTF

V gene: TRBV5-1
J gene: TRBJ2-3
clone size: .
D gene: TRBD2
CDR3 DNA: TGCGCCAGCAGCTTTAGCGGGAGGACAGATACGCAGTATTTT
CDR3 protein: CASSFSGRTDTQYF

V gene: TRBV7-9
J gene: TRBJ1-4
clone size: .
D gene: .
CDR3 DNA: TGTGCCAGCAGCTTGGGGGGTGCCAATGAAAAACTGTTTTTT
CDR3 protein: CASSLGGANEKLFF

V gene: TRBV7-2
J gene: TRBJ1-2
clone size: .
D gene: .
CDR3 DNA: TGTGCCAGCAGCTTTCGGCAGGATGGCTACACCTTC
CDR3 protein: CASSFRQDGYTF

V gene: TRBV27
J gene: TRBJ2-1
clone size: .
D gene: TRBD2
CDR3 DNA: TGTGCCAGCAGTTTAAAACTAGCGGGTATGGGGACTGAGCAGTTCTTC
CDR3 protein: CASSLKLAGMGTEQFF

V gene: TRBV10-3
J gene: TRBJ1-1
clone size: .
D gene: TRBD1
CDR3 DNA: TGTGCCATCAGGGACAGGGGGATGAACACTGAAGCTTTCTTT
CDR3 protein: CAIRDRGMNTEAFF

V gene: TRBV4-1
J gene: TRBJ1-1
clone size: few
D gene: TRBD1
CDR3 DNA: TGCGCCAGCAGCCTTCGACAGGGAACGAACACTGAAGCTTTCTTT
CDR3 protein: CASSLRQGTNTEAFF

V gene: TRBV4-1
J gene: TRBJ2-7
clone size: once
D gene: TRBD2
CDR3 DNA: TGCGCCAGCAGCCAGACTAGCGGGGCCTACGAGCAGTACTTC
CDR3 protein: CASSQTSGAYEQYF

V gene: TRBV2
J gene: TRBJ2-7
clone size: .
D gene: TRBD1
CDR3 DNA: TGTGCCAGCAGTGTAACCCGGGACAGGGTAACCTACGAGCAGTACTTC
CDR3 protein: CASSVTRDRVTYEQYF

V gene: TRBV7-9
J gene: TRBJ1-4
clone size: .
D gene: .
CDR3 DNA: TGTGCCAGCAGCAGCCGACAGACCGTGGAAAAACTGTTTTTT
CDR3 protein: CASSSRQTVEKLFF

V gene: TRBV6-4
J gene: TRBJ1-5
clone size: .
D gene: .
CDR3 DNA: TGTGCCAGCAGTGACGGACAGAGAATTAATAGCAATCAGCCCCAGCATTTT
CDR3 protein: CASSDGQRINSNQPQHF

V gene: TRBV11-2
J gene: TRBJ1-1
clone size: .
D gene: .
CDR3 DNA: TGTGCCAGCAGGGAGACCGGTAACACTGAAGCTTTCTTT
CDR3 protein: CASRETGNTEAFF

V gene: TRBV27
J gene: TRBJ2-7
clone size: few
D gene: TRBD2
CDR3 DNA: TGTGCCAGCAGTTTTATGACTAGCGGGGCTCCCTACGAGCAGTACTTC
CDR3 protein: CASSFMTSGAPYEQYF

V gene: TRBV28
J gene: TRBJ1-2
clone size: .
D gene: TRBD1
CDR3 DNA: TGTGCCAGCAGTCGACAGGGTGATGGCTACACCTTC
CDR3 protein: CASSRQGDGYTF

V gene: TRBV5-6
J gene: TRBJ2-7
clone size: few
D gene: TRBD1
CDR3 DNA: TGTGCCAGCAGCTTGGCGCTAAGGGGGCCCTACGAGCAGTACTTC
CDR3 protein: CASSLALRGPYEQYF

V gene: TRBV4-1
J gene: TRBJ1-2
clone size: .
D gene: TRBD1
CDR3 DNA: TGCGCCAGCAGCCAAGAGGACAGGGGGAATGGCTACACCTTC
CDR3 protein: CASSQEDRGNGYTF

V gene: TRBV21-1
J gene: TRBJ2-1
clone size: .
D gene: .
CDR3 DNA: TGTGCCAGCAGCAACGGGAGGAACTACTACAATGAGCAGTTCTTC
CDR3 protein: CASSNGRNYYNEQFF

V gene: TRBV5-5
J gene: TRBJ2-3
clone size: few
D gene: TRBD2
CDR3 DNA: TGTGCCAGCAGCTTCGGCCTAGCGGGAATGGGTACAGATACGCAGTATTTT
CDR3 protein: CASSFGLAGMGTDTQYF

V gene: TRBV4-1
J gene: TRBJ1-5
clone size: .
D gene: .
CDR3 DNA: TGCGCCAGCAGCCAAGAGGCCAGGGGATCGGATCAGCCCCAGCATTTT
CDR3 protein: CASSQEARGSDQPQHF

V gene: TRBV5-1
J gene: TRBJ2-6
clone size: .
D gene: .
CDR3 DNA: TGCGCCAGCAGCCCTACAGTAACCTCTGGGGCCAACGTCCTGACTTTC
CDR3 protein: CASSPTVTSGANVLTF

V gene: TRBV13
J gene: TRBJ2-6
clone size: .
D gene: TRBD1
CDR3 DNA: TGTGCCAGCAGCTTCGACAGGGCTGGGGCCAACGTCCTGACTTTC
CDR3 protein: CASSFDRAGANVLTF

V gene: TRBV13
J gene: TRBJ2-7
clone size: .
D gene: .
CDR3 DNA: TGTGCCAGCAGCAATGGGAGGGGGGAACACGAGCAGTACTTC
CDR3 protein: CASSNGRGEHEQYF

V gene: TRBV7-3
J gene: TRBJ2-5
clone size: few
D gene: .
CDR3 DNA: TGTGCCAGCAGCTTAACGGGGGCTAGCGGAGTAGAGACCCAGTACTTC
CDR3 protein: CASSLTGASGVETQYF

V gene: TRBV2
J gene: TRBJ1-2
clone size: few
D gene: .
CDR3 DNA: TGTGCCAGCATCAGTGCGGCAGGGAGGAATGGCTACACCTTC
CDR3 protein: CASISAAGRNGYTF

V gene: TRBV5-1
J gene: TRBJ2-1
clone size: once
D gene: TRBD2
CDR3 DNA: TGCGCCAGCAGCTTTGATCCGAACTTAGCGGGCTACAATGAGCAGTTCTTC
CDR3 protein: CASSFDPNLAGYNEQFF

V gene: TRBV2
J gene: TRBJ2-5
clone size: .
D gene: TRBD2
CDR3 DNA: TGTGCCAGCCCCAGTTCAGCGGGAGCTTCCCAAGAGACCCAGTACTTC
CDR3 protein: CASPSSAGASQETQYF

V gene: TRBV4-1
J gene: TRBJ1-2
clone size: few
D gene: .
CDR3 DNA: TGCGCCAGCAGCCAACCTCCGCCGGGGATTGGCTACACCTTC
CDR3 protein: CASSQPPPGIGYTF

V gene: TRBV30
J gene: TRBJ2-4
clone size: .
D gene: TRBD1
CDR3 DNA: TGTGCCTGGAGTGCCAGGGGGCCGGAAGCCAAAAACATTCAGTACTTC
CDR3 protein: CAWSARGPEAKNIQYF

V gene: TRBV7-2
J gene: TRBJ1-1
clone size: .
D gene: TRBD1
CDR3 DNA: TGTGCCAGCAGCCCACAGGGGGCGAGTACTGAAGCTTTCTTT
CDR3 protein: CASSPQGASTEAFF

V gene: TRBV7-6
J gene: TRBJ2-2
clone size: .
D gene: .
CDR3 DNA: TGTGCCAGCAGCTTACCTAGTGCCCCCGGGGAGCTGTTTTTT
CDR3 protein: CASSLPSAPGELFF

V gene: TRBV27
J gene: TRBJ2-7
clone size: .
D gene: .
CDR3 DNA: TGTGCCAGCAGTTTATCGTTCCCCTCCGAGCAGTACTTC
CDR3 protein: CASSLSFPSEQYF

V gene: TRBV29-1
J gene: TRBJ1-1
clone size: .
D gene: .
CDR3 DNA: TGCAGCGTTGAGAGGACAGAGAACACTGAAGCTTTCTTT
CDR3 protein: CSVERTENTEAFF

V gene: TRBV5-6
J gene: TRBJ2-7
clone size: .
D gene: .
CDR3 DNA: TGTGCCAGCAGCCCGGCTTTAATGGCGGGACGAGCCTACGAGCAGTACTTC
CDR3 protein: CASSPALMAGRAYEQYF

V gene: TRBV7-2
J gene: TRBJ2-7
clone size: once
D gene: TRBD2
CDR3 DNA: TGTGCCAGCAGCTTCAGCATAGCGGGGGGCCGATACGAGCAGTACTTC
CDR3 protein: CASSFSIAGGRYEQYF

V gene: TRBV13
J gene: TRBJ2-2
clone size: .
D gene: TRBD2
CDR3 DNA: TGTGCCAGCAGCGTCCGCGGGGGGAACACCGGGGAGCTGTTTTTT
CDR3 protein: CASSVRGGNTGELFF

V gene: TRBV25-1
J gene: TRBJ2-2
clone size: .
D gene: .
CDR3 DNA: TGTGCCAGCAGTGAAGGGGCAGTCGCCGGGGAGCTGTTTTTT
CDR3 protein: CASSEGAVAGELFF

V gene: TRBV4-1
J gene: TRBJ2-1
clone size: .
D gene: .
CDR3 DNA: TGCGCCAGCAGCCAAGACCCCCCCGCCGGGTCCTACAATGAGCAGTTCTTC
CDR3 protein: CASSQDPPAGSYNEQFF

V gene: TRBV6-1
J gene: TRBJ2-3
clone size: .
D gene: .
CDR3 DNA: TGTGCCAGCTGCATTGAGGGGGGGGGCACAGATACGCAGTATTTT
CDR3 protein: CASCIEGGGTDTQYF